This entry lists 17 T cell receptor beta chains sequenced from one sample in a study of T cell responses to AZD1222 COVID-19 vaccine. The protocol was immunoSEQ multiplex PCR, while the TCRdb copy is restricted to in-frame clones and leaves out a portion. The sample lists 150,000 to 200,000 clones; more than 80% were seen once. Sample: peripheral blood, taken on day 0 of AZD1222 vaccination. The receptors shown here come from an adult in good health.

The chain employs TRBV27 and TRBJ2-5, with 7 bases fitting TRBD2. Germline trimming cut 4 bases from V and 4 bases from J; bases unmatched to any gene: 3. Germline V gives CDR1 MNHEY, CDR2 SMNVEV (reference sequence). CDR3 size: 13 residues. The CDR3 DNA sequence: TGTGCCAGCAGTTCGGGGGGAGGAGAGACCCAGTACTTC. Translating it yields CASSSGGGETQYF.

The chain has TRBV6-5 and TRBJ1-2; D is possibly TRBD1 (5 bases). Germline loops: CDR1 MNHEY, CDR2 SVGAGI. V was pared by 2 bases and J by 0 bases, with 10 bases between. CDR3 length: 15 residues. CDR3 DNA: TGTGCCAGCAGTTACCTACGGGGCTCTAACTATGGCTACACCTTC. It yields the protein CASSYLRGSNYGYTF.

The V gene is TRBV6-5, the J gene TRBJ1-2; 8 bases map to TRBD1. The CDR3 is 16 residues long. The trim removed 0 bases at V and 3 bases at J, leaving 6 bases unmatched. CDR1 MNHEY and CDR2 SVGAGI come from the germline V gene. CDR3 sequence: CASSYSTRGRYYGYTF. The CDR3 bases are TGTGCCAGCAGTTACTCGACCAGGGGGCGTTACTATGGCTACACCTTC.

V gene TRBV9 combines with J gene TRBJ2-5; 7 nucleotides match TRBD2. CDR3 length: 13 residues. Germline CDR1 and CDR2: SGDLS and YYNGEE. V shed 5 bases, J shed 4 bases, and the junction held 5 bases outside the gene matches. This chain's CDR3 is CASSLGGRETQYF. DNA for the CDR3: TGTGCCAGCAGTCTTGGCGGGAGAGAGACCCAGTACTTC.

The chain joins TRBV4-1 to TRBJ2-7; D is ambiguous. Germline V gives CDR1 MGHRA, CDR2 YSYEKL. V was trimmed by 1 base and J by 2 bases, leaving 18 bases between them. The CDR3 extends over 17 amino acids. As DNA, the CDR3 is TGCGCCAGCAGCCAAGTGGGTGGACCTAACCCGGCCTACGAGCAGTACTTC. It encodes CASSQVGGPNPAYEQYF.

This sequence joins TRBV10-2 and TRBJ2-3, with TRBD2 matching 10 bases. This CDR3 has 18 amino acids. Germline loops: CDR1 WSHSY, CDR2 SAAADI. Trimming cost V 9 bases and J 2 bases; bases outside gene matches: 17. DNA for the CDR3: TGCGCCAGTAGACCCGGGACTAGCGCCCTGGGCCACACAGATACGCAGTATTTT. This gives the protein CASRPGTSALGHTDTQYF.

The J gene is TRBJ1-2, the V gene TRBV29-1; perhaps TRBD1 as D (5 bases). CDR1 and CDR2 (germline): SQVTM, ANQGSEA. This CDR3 contains 14 residues. V was clipped by 2 bases and J by 6 bases, with 16 bases between them. The CDR3 bases are TGCAGCGTTGAACTTCGATCGGGGGGGGATGGCTACACCTTC. Residues: CSVELRSGGDGYTF.

The chain uses TRBV27 and TRBJ2-7, with TRBD1 matching over 8 bases. This CDR3 comprises 17 residues. V gave up 6 bases and J gave up 5 bases; unmatched junction bases: 18. CDR1 and CDR2 (germline): MNHEY, SMNVEV (reference sequence). CDR3 DNA: TGTGCCAGCAGCCTAGTAGGACAGGGAAAAAACAGTGACGAGCAGTACTTC. It encodes CASSLVGQGKNSDEQYF.

This clone was picked up a small number of times. The rearrangement links TRBV2 to TRBJ1-3; tentative D call: TRBD1 (5 bases). The germline gives CDR1 SNHLY, CDR2 FYNNEI. V lost 7 bases and J lost 0, with 13 bases in between. The CDR3 is 15 residues long. The CDR3 DNA is TGTGCCAGCAAGAAGGGGCAGTCCTCTGGAAACACCATATATTTT. Amino acids: CASKKGQSSGNTIYF.

The J gene is TRBJ2-1, the V gene TRBV3-1 (or the pseudogene TRBV3-2); TRBD2 matches at 9 bases. Germline V CDR1 and CDR2: LGHDT, YNNKEL (reference sequence). J gave up 8 bases and V 0 bases, and 23 bases lay outside the gene matches. The CDR3 length is 21 residues. CDR3 region: CASSQDRAGRKGLAENHEQFF. In DNA form, the CDR3 reads TGTGCCAGCAGCCAAGATCGTGCAGGGCGTAAGGGACTAGCCGAAAACCATGAGCAGTTCTTC.

The chain is built from TRBV29-1 and TRBJ2-2; D is unclear. Germline V CDR1 and CDR2: SQVTM, ANQGSEA. The CDR3 sequence is 13 residues long. V lost 4 bases and J 6 bases, leaving 12 bases between the germline ends. CDR3 residues: CSVGQAPPGELFF. Here the CDR3 DNA reads TGCAGCGTTGGGCAGGCCCCACCCGGGGAGCTGTTTTTT.

The chain uses TRBV19 and TRBJ1-1, with TRBD1 identical over 9 bases. Germline values: CDR1 LNHDA, CDR2 SQIVND (reference sequence). V gave up 6 bases and J gave up 4 bases; unmatched junction bases: 6. The CDR3 covers 14 residues. As DNA, the CDR3 is TGTGCCAGTAGCCTACAGGGGGCAGGCACTGAAGCTTTCTTT. It translates to CASSLQGAGTEAFF.

V and J are TRBV9 and TRBJ2-5, with D perhaps matching TRBD1 (5 bases). The V end was cut by 1 base, the J end by 5 bases, with 9 bases between. Germline V gene data show CDR1 as SGDLS and CDR2 as YYNGEE. The CDR3 contains 13 residues. The CDR3 loop is CASSVTQGETQYF. CDR3 coding DNA: TGTGCCAGCAGCGTAACCCAGGGCGAGACCCAGTACTTC.

For this clone: Other DNA variants within this sample encode the same CDR3. The chain joins TRBV10-3 to TRBJ1-5; D not certain. Germline CDR1 is ENHRY and CDR2 is SYGVKD. The CDR3 contains 15 residues. The V end was cut by 3 bases, the J end by 0 bases, with 9 bases between. The CDR3 sequence is CAISEGAYSNQPQHF. CDR3 in DNA: TGTGCCATCAGTGAAGGAGCTTATAGCAATCAGCCCCAGCATTTT.

The V gene is TRBV3-1 (or the pseudogene TRBV3-2), the J gene TRBJ2-7, with 8 nucleotides matching TRBD1. J gave up 13 bases and V 0 bases, and 2 bases lay outside the gene matches. The CDR3 is 11 residues long. The germline gives CDR1 LGHDT, CDR2 YNNKEL (reference sequence). The CDR3 reads CASSQDRGLYF. In DNA, the CDR3 is TGTGCCAGCAGCCAAGACAGGGGGCTCTACTTC.

The chain recombines TRBV10-3 with TRBJ1-2; a possible D gene is TRBD1 (6 bases). Trimming pared 7 bases from V and 0 bases from J, leaving 21 bases between. CDR1 is ENHRY, CDR2 SYGVKD, per germline. CDR3 length: 17 amino acids. CDR3 amino acids: CAITPSTRGWTNYGYTF. The CDR3 region has the DNA TGTGCCATCACCCCAAGTACCAGGGGTTGGACTAACTATGGCTACACCTTC.

Regarding this clone: Other DNA sequences from this sample encode an identical CDR3 as well. The V call is TRBV18, the J call TRBJ2-7; D not resolved. This CDR3 comprises 12 residues. Per the germline V gene, CDR1 is KGHSH and CDR2 is LQKENI. Deletions cut 2 bases from V and 4 bases from J, with 6 bases between. CDR3 sequence: CASSPGRYEQYF. CDR3 DNA: TGTGCCAGCTCACCAGGCCGATACGAGCAGTACTTC.